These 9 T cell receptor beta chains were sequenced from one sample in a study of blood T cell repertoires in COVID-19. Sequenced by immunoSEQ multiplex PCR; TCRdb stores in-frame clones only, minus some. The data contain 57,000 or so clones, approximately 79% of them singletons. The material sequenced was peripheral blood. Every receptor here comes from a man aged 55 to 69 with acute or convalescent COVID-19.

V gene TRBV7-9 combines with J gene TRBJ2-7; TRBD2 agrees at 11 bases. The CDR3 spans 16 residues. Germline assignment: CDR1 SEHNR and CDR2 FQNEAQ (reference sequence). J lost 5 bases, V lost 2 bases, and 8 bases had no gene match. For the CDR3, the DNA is TGTGCCAGCAGCTTATTATTAGCGGGAGGGCCCCACGAGCAGTACTTC. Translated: CASSLLLAGGPHEQYF. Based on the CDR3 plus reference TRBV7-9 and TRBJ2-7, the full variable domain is DTGVSQNPRHKITKRGQNVTFRCDPISEHNRLYWYRQTLGQGPEFLTYFQNEAQLEKSRLLSDRFSAERPKGSFSTLEIQRTEQGDSAMYLCASSLLLAGGPHEQYFGPGTRLTVT.

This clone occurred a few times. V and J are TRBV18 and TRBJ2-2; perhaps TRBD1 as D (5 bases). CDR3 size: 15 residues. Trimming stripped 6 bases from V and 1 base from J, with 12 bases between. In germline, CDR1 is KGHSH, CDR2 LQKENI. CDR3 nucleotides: TGTGCCAGCTCGCCCAGGGTTTTGAACACCGGGGAGCTGTTTTTT. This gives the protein CASSPRVLNTGELFF.

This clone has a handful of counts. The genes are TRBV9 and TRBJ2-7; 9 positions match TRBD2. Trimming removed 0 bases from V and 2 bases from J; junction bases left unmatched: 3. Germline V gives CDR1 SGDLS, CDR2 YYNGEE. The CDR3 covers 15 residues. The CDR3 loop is CASSVESSGTYEQYF. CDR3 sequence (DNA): TGTGCCAGCAGCGTAGAGTCTAGCGGGACCTACGAGCAGTACTTC.

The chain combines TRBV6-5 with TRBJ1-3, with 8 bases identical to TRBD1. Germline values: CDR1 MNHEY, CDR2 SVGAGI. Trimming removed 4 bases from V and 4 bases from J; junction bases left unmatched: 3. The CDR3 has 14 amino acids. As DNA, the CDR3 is TGTGCCAGCAGTTCGACAGGGGCAGGAAACACCATATATTTT. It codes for CASSSTGAGNTIYF.

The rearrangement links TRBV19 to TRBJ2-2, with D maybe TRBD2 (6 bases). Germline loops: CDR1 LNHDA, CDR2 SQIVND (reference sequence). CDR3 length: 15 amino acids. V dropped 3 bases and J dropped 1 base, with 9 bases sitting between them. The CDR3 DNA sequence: TGTGCCAGTAGTATCCTCGGGGGGAACACCGGGGAGCTGTTTTTT. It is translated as CASSILGGNTGELFF. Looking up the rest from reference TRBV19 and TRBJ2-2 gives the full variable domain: DGGITQSPKYLFRKEGQNVTLSCEQNLNHDAMYWYRQDPGQGLRLIYYSQIVNDFQKGDIAEGYSVSREKKESFPLTVTSAQKNPTAFYLCASSILGGNTGELFFGEGSRLTVL.

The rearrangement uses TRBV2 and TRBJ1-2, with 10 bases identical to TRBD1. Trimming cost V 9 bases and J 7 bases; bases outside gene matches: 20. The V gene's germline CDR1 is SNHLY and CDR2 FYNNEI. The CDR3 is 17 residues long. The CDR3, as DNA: TGTGCCAGTTTCAGGGAGGCCGGGACAGGGGTTGGACTTGGCTACACCTTC. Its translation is CASFREAGTGVGLGYTF.

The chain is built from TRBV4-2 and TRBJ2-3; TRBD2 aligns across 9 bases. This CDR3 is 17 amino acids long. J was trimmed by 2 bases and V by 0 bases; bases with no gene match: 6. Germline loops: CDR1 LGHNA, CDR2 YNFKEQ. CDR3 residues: CASSQDVASGDTDTQYF. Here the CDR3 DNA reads TGTGCCAGCAGCCAAGACGTGGCTAGCGGGGACACAGATACGCAGTATTTT.

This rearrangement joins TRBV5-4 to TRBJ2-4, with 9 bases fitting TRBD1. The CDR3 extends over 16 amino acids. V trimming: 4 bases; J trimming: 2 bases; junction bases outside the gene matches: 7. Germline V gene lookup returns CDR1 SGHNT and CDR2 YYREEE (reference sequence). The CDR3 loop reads CASSLGQGSSKNIQYF. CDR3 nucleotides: TGTGCCAGCAGCCTCGGACAGGGGAGTTCCAAAAACATTCAGTACTTC.

The CDR3 spells CASSPTLSTDTQYF. CDR3 DNA sequence: TGTGCCAGCAGTCCGACATTAAGCACAGATACGCAGTATTTT. The chain is built from TRBV28 and TRBJ2-3; no firm D call. This CDR3 region has 14 residues. Trimming stripped 5 bases from V and 0 bases from J, with 9 bases between. Germline CDR1 reads MDHEN; CDR2 reads SYDVKM.